This TCR beta chain was recorded in a study of early T cells in non-severe SARS-CoV-2 infection. For the study at large: The authors sequenced bulk RNA from unsorted whole blood, leaving chains unpaired.

Study-wide results and caveats: Anti-spike CD8 specificities were favored by VDJdb matching, whose results missed private and CD4 specificities.

This clonotype has ten or more counts. Its antigen is as yet unknown. The CDR3 sequence is 15 residues long. The V gene end was trimmed by 4 bases and the J gene end by 4 bases; junction bases not matched to a gene: 7. The germline gives CDR1 LGHNA, CDR2 YSLEER. As part of library construction, unique molecular identifiers were attached to individual cDNA molecules. TCRdb redid the calling of the 5' RACE reads with MiXCR, one entry per CDR3 protein. The sample lists 70,000 or so distinct CDR3 sequences; about an eighth were seen once. The sequence derives from an adult who was a healthcare worker with PCR-confirmed SARS-CoV-2 infection or an uninfected control (not recorded which). Source material: whole blood. The chain uses TRBV4-3 and TRBJ2-7, with 10 positions matching TRBD1. The CDR3 bases are TGCGCCAGCAGCCCCGGGACAGGGGCTGGGTACGAGCAGTACTTC. Protein product: CASSPGTGAGYEQYF.